This T cell receptor (beta chain) is from a study of T-cell memory formation after mild COVID-19. The CDR3 is 15 residues long. Germline V gene sequence: CDR1 SGDLS, CDR2 YYNGEE. V was pared by 4 bases and J by 3 bases, with 5 bases of the junction left unmatched. TCRdb ran MiXCR on the 5' RACE reads and lists one entry per CDR3 protein. This sample has under 350,000 distinct CDR3 sequences, with around 15% found just once. Material: PBMCs or a T cell subset sorted from them (not recorded which). This receptor was obtained from a man aged 18 to 35 who had mild COVID-19 (a few samples of this study predate the infection). Cell type and time point are not known. This chain links TRBV9 with TRBJ2-7, with 12 bases lining up with TRBD1. Here the CDR3 reads CASSTRDRGRYEQYF. The CDR3 nucleotides read TGTGCCAGCAGCACCCGGGACAGGGGGCGCTACGAGCAGTACTTC.